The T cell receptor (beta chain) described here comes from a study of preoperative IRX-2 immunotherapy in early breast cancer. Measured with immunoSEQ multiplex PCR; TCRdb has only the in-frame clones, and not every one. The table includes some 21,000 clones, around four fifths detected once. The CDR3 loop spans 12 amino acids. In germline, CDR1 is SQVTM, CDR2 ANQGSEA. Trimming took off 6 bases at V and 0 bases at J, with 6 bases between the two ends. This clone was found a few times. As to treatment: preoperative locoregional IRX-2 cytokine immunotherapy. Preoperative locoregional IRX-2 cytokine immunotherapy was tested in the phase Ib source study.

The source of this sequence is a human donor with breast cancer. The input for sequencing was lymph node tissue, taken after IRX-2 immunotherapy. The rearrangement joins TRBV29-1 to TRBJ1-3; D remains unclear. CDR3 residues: CSVRISGNTIYF. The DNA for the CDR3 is TGCAGCGTACGGATCTCTGGAAACACCATATATTTT.